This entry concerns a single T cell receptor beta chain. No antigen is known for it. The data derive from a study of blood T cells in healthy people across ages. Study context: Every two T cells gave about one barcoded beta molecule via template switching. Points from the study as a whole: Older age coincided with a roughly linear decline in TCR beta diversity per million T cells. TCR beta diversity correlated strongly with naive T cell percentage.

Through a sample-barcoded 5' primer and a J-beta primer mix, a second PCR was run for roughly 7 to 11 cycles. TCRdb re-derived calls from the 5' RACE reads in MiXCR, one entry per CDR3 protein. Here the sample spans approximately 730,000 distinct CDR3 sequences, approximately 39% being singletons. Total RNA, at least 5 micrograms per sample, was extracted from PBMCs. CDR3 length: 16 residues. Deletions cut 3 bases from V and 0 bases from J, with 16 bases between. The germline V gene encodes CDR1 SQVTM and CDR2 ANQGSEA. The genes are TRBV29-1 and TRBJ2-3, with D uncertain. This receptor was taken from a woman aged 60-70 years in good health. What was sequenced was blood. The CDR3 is CSVEGLGTPSTDTQYF. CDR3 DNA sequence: TGCAGCGTTGAGGGTTTGGGTACTCCTAGCACAGATACGCAGTATTTT.